This T cell receptor beta chain appears in the sequencing data of a study of T-cell memory formation after mild COVID-19. Study-level information: Clustering of TCRs was largely donor specific.

Study-wide results and limits: The study found contracting CD4+ clones mainly in CM and EM and contracting CD8+ clones in EMRA. Still unconfirmed is whether the second-wave clones peaking on day 37 recognized SARS-CoV-2.

Trimming cost V 1 base and J 2 bases, with 8 bases left between them. Germline assignment: CDR1 MNHEY and CDR2 SVGAGI. This CDR3 contains 15 residues. TCRalpha and TCRbeta libraries used 5'RACE with constant-segment primers and UMIs. TCRdb reanalysed the 5' RACE reads using MiXCR and keeps one entry per CDR3 protein. The table includes some 160,000 distinct CDR3 sequences, 10% to 15% detected once. Turning to this clonotype: Its antigen is unidentified.

This sequence was found in a man aged 18-30 years who had mild COVID-19 (a few samples of this study predate the infection). Cell type and time point are not known. Sequenced input: PBMCs or a T cell subset sorted from them (not recorded which). The chain carries TRBV6-5 and TRBJ2-2; D call uncertain. The CDR3 is CASSYFSSNTGELFF. In DNA form, the CDR3 reads TGTGCCAGCAGTTACTTCTCCAGTAACACCGGGGAGCTGTTTTTT.